This T cell receptor (beta chain) was sequenced in a study of PD-1 blockade in classical Hodgkin lymphoma. In the study overall: Patients were given intravenous nivolumab, 3 mg/kg, every 2 weeks. General study findings and limits: Newly diagnosed and completely responding patients shared comparable baseline diversity. According to reports, newly diagnosed patients had lower baseline TCR diversity than healthy donors, and relapsed/refractory patients had lower baseline TCR diversity still.

In the case of this clone: The antigen is undetermined.

Assay used: immunoSEQ multiplex PCR; TCRdb lists only in-frame clones, some missing. The sample holds more than 9,500 clones, about 88% seen once. The CDR3 loop spans 15 amino acids. Germline-derived CDR1 and CDR2 are MNHEY and SVGAGI. Deletions cut 3 bases from V and 2 bases from J, with 13 bases between. Patients all relapsed after autologous stem cell transplantation, and there was variation in brentuximab vedotin exposure. Relapsed/refractory classical Hodgkin lymphoma patients had complete, partial or progressive responses. J is TRBJ2-5 and V is TRBV6-5, with D perhaps matching TRBD1 (5 bases). This receptor was obtained from a human donor with classical Hodgkin lymphoma. The sample in question was peripheral blood mononuclear cells (PBMCs), obtained at baseline. CDR3 DNA: TGTGCCAGCAGTTATGCAGGGTCTCATCAAGAGACCCAGTACTTC. It translates to CASSYAGSHQETQYF.